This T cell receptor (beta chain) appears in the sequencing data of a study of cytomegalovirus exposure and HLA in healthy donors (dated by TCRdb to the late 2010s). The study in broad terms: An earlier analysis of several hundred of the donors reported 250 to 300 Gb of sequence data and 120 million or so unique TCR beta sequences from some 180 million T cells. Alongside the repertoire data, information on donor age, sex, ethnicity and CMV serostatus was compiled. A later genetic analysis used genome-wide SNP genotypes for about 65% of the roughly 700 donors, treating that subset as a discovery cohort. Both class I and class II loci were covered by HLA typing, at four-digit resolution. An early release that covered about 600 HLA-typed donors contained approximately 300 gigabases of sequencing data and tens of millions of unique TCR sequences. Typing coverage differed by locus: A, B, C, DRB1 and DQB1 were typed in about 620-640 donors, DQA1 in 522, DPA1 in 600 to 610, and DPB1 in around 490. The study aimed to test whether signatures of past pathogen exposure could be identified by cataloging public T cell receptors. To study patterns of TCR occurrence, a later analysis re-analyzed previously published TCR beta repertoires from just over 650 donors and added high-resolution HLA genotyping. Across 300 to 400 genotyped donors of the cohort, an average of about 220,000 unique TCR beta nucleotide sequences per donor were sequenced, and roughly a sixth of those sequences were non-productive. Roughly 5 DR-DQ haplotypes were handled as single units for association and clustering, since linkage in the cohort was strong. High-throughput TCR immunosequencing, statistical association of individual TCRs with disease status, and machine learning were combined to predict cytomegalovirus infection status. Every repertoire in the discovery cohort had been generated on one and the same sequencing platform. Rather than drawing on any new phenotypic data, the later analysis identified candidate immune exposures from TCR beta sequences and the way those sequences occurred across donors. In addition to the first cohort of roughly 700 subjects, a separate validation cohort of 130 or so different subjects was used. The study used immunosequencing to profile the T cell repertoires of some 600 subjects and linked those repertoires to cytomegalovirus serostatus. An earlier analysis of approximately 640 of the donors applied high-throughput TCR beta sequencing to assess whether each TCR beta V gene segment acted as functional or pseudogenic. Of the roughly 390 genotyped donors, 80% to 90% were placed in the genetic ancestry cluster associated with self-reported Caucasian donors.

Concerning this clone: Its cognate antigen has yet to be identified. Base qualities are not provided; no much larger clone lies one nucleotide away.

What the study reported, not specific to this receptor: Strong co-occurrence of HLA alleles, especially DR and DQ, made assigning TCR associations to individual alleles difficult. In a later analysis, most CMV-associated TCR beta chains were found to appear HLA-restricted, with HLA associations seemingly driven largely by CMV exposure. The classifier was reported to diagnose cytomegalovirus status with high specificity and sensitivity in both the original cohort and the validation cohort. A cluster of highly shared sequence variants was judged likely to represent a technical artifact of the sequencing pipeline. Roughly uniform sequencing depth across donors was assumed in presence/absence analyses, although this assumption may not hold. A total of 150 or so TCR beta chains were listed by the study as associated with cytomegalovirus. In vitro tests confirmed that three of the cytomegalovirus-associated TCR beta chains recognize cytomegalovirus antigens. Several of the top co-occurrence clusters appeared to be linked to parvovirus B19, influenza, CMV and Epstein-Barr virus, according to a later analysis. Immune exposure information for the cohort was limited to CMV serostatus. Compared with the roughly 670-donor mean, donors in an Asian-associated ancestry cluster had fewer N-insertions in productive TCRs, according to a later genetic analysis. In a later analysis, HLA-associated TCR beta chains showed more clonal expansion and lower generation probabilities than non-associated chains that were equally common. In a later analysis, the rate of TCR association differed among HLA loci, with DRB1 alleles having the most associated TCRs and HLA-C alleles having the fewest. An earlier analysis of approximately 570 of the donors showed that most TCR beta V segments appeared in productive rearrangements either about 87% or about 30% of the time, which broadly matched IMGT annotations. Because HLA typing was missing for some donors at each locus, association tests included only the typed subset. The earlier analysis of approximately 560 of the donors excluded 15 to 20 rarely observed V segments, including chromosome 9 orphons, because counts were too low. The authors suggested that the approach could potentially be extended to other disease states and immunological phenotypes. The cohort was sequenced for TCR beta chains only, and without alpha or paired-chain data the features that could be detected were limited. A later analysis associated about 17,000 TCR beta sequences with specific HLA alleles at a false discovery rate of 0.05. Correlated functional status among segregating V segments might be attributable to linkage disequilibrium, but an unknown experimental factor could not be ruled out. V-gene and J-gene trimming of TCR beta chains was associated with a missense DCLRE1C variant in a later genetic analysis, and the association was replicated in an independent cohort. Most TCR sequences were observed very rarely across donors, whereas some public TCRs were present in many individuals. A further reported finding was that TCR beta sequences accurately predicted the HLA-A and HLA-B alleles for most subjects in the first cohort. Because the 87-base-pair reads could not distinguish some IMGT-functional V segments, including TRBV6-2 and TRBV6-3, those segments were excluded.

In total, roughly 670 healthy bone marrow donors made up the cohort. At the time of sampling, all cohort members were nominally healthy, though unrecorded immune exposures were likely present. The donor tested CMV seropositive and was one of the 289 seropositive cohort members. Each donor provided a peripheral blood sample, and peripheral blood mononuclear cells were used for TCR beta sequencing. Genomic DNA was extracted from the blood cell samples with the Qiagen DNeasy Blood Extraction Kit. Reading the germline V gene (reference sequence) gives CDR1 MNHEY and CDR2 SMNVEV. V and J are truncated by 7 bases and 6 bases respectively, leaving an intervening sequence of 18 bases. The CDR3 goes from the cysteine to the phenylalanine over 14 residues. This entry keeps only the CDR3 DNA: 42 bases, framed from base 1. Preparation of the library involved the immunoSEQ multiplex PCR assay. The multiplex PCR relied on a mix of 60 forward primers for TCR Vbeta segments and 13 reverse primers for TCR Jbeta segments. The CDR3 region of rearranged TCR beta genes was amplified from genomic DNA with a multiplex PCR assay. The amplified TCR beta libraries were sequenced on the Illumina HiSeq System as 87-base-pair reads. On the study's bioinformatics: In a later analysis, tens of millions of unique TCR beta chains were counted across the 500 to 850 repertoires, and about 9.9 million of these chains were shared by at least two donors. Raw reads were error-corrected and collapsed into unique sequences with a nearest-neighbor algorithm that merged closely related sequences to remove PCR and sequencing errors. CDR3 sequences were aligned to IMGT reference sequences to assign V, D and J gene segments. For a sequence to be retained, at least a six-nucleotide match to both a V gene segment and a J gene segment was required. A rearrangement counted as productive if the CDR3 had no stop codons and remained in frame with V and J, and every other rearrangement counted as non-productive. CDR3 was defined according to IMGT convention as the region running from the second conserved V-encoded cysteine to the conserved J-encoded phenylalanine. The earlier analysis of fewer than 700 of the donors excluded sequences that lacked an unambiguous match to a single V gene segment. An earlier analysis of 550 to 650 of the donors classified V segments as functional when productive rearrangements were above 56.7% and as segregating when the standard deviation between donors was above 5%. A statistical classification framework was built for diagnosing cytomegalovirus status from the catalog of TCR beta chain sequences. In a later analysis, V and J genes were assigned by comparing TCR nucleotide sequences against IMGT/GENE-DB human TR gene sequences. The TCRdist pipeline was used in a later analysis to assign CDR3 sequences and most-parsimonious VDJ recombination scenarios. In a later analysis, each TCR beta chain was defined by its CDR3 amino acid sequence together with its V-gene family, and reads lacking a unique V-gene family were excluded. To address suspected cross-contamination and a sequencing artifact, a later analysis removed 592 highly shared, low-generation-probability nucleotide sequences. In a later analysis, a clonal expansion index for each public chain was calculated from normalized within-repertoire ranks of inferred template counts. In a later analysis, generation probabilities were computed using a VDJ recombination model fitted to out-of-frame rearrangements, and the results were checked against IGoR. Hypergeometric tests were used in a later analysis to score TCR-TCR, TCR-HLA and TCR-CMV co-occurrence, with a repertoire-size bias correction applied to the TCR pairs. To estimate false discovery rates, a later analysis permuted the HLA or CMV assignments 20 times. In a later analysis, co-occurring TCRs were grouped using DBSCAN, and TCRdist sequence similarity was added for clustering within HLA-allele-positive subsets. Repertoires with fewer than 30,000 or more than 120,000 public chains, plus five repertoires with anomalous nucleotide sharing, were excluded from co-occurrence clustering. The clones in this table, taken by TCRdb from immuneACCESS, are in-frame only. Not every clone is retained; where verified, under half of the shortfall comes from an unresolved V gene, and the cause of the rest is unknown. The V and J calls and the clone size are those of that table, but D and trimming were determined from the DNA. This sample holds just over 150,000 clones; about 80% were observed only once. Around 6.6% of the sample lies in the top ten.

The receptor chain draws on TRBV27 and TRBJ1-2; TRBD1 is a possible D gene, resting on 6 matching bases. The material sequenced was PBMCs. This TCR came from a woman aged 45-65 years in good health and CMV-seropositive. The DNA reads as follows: TGTGCCAGCAACAGGGAAAAACGTAGTAATGGCTACACCTTC. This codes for CASNREKRSNGYTF.